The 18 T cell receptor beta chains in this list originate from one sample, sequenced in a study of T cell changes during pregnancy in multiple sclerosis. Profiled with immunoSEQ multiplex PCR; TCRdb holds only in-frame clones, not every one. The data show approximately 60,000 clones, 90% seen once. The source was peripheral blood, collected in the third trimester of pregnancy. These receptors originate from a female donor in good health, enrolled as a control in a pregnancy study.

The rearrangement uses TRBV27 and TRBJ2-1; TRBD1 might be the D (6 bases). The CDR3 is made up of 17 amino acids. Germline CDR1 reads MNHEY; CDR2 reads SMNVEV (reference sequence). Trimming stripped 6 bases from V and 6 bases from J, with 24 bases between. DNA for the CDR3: TGTGCCAGCAGGGGCCACAGGGTTAGAGGAGAAGGCAATGAGCAGTTCTTC. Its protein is CASRGHRVRGEGNEQFF.

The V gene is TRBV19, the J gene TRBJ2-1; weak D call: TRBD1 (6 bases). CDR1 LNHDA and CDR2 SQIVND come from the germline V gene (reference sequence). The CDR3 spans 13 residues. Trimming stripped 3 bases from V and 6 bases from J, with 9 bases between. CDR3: CASSMLQGNEQFF. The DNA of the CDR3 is TGTGCCAGTAGTATGCTACAGGGCAATGAGCAGTTCTTC.

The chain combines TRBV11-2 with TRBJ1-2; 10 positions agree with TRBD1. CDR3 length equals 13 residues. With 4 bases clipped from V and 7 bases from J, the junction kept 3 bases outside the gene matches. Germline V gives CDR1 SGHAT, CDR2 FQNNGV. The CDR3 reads CASSSGTGVGYTF. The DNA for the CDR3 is TGTGCCAGCAGCTCCGGGACAGGGGTTGGCTACACCTTC.

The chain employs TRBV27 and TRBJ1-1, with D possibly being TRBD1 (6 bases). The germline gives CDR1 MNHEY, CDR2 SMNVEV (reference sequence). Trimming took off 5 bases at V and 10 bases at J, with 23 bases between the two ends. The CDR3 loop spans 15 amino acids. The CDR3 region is CASSPKSDRIKGAFF. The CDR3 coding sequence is TGTGCCAGCAGTCCAAAATCCGACAGGATCAAGGGAGCTTTCTTT.

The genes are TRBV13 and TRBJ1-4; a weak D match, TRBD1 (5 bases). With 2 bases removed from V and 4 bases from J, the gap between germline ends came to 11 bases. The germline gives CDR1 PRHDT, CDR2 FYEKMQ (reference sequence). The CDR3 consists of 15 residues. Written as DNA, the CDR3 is TGTGCCAGCAGCTTATTTGAGGGACTTAATGAAAAACTGTTTTTT. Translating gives CASSLFEGLNEKLFF.

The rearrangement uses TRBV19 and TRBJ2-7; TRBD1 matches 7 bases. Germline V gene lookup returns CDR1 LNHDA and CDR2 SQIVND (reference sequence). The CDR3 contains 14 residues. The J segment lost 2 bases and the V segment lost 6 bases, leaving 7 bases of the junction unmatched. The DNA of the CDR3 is TGTGCCAGTAGCATCGGACAGGCAACCTACGAGCAGTACTTC. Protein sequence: CASSIGQATYEQYF.

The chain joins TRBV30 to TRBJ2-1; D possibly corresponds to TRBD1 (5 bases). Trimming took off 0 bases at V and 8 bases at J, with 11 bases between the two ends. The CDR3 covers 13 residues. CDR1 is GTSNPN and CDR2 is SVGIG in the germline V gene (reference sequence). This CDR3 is CAWSVDSLYEQFF. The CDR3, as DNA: TGTGCCTGGAGTGTTGACAGCCTGTATGAGCAGTTCTTC.

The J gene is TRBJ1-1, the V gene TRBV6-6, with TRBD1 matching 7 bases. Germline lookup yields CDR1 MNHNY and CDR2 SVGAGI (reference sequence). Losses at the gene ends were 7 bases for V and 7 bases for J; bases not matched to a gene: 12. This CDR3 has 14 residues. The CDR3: CASNLRGQYFEAFF. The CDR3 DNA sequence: TGTGCCAGCAACCTAAGGGGACAGTATTTTGAAGCTTTCTTT.

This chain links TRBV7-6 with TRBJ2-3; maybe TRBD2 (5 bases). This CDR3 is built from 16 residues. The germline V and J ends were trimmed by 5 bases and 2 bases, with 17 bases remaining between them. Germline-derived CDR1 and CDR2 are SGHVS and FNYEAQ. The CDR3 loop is CASSVRAAETTDTQYF. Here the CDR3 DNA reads TGTGCCAGCAGCGTTCGGGCAGCGGAGACCACAGATACGCAGTATTTT.

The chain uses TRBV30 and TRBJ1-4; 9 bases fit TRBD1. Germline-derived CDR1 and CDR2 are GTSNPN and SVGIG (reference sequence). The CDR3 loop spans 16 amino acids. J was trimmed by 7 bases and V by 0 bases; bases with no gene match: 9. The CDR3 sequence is CAWSVRGGTGSEKLFF. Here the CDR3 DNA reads TGTGCCTGGAGTGTACGGGGCGGGACAGGGAGTGAAAAACTGTTTTTT.

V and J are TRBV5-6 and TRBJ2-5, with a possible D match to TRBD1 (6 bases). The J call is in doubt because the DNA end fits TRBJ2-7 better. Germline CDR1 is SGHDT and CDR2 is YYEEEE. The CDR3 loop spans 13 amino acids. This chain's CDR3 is CASSWVDSDEQYF. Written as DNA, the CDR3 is TGTGCCAGCAGCTGGGTGGACAGCGACGAGCAGTACTTC.

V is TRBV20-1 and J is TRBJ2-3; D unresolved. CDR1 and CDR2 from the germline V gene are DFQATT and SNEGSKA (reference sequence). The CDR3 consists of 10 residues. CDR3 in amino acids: CTPDMNTQYF. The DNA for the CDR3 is TGCACCCCAGATATGAATACGCAGTATTTT.

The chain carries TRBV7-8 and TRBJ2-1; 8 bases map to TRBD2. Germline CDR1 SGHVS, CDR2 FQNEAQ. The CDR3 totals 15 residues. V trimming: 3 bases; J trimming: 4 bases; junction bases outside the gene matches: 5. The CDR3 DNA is TGTGCCAGCAGCTTTAGCCCTAGCGGGTACAATGAGCAGTTCTTC. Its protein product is CASSFSPSGYNEQFF.

The CDR3 DNA is TGCACAACCCTGGGGGACAGTCAGAGCTCCTACAATGAGCAGTTCTTC. As protein: CTTLGDSQSSYNEQFF. This rearrangement joins TRBV29-1 to TRBJ2-1; TRBD1 matches 7 bases. Germline assignment: CDR1 SQVTM and CDR2 ANQGSEA. CDR3 size: 16 residues.

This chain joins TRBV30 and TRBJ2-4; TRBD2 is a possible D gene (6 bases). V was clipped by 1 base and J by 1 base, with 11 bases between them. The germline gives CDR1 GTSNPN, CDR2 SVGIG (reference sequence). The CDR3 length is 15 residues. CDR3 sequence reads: CAWSATSPAKNIQYF. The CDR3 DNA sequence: TGTGCCTGGAGTGCGACTAGTCCTGCCAAAAACATTCAGTACTTC. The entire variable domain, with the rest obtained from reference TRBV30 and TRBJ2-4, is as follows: SQTIHQWPATLVQPVGSPLSLECTVEGTSNPNLYWYRQAAGRGLQLLFYSVGIGQISSEVPQNLSASRPQDRQFILSSKKLLLSDSGFYLCAWSATSPAKNIQYFGAGTRLSVL.

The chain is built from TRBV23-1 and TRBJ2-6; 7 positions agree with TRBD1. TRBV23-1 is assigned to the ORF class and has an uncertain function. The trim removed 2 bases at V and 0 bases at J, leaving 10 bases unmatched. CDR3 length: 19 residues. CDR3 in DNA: TGCGCCAGCAGTCAAGACTACGGACAGGAGATCTCTGGGGCCAACGTCCTGACTTTC. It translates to CASSQDYGQEISGANVLTF.

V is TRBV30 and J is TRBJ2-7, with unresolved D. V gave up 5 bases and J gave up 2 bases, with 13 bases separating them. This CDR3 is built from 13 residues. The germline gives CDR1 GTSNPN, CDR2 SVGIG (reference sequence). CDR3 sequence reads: CAWAADRAYEQYF. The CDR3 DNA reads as TGTGCCTGGGCCGCGGATAGAGCCTACGAGCAGTACTTC.

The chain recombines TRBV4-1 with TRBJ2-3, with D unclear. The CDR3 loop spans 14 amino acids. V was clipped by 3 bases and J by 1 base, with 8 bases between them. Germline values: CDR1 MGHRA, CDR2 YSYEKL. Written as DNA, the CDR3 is TGCGCCAGCAGCCACTCGAGCGGCACAGATACGCAGTATTTT. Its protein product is CASSHSSGTDTQYF.